This T cell receptor beta chain was observed in a study of blood T cell repertoires in COVID-19. In the authors' methods: Cell counts per sample came from amplifying reference gene primers. Assay: immunoSEQ multiplex PCR; the TCRdb copy retains only in-frame clones and omits some. Clone size and V and J calls were adopted from that table, with D and trimming inferred from the DNA. The table includes about 98,000 clones, 80% to 95% detected once. Germline loops: CDR1 MGHRA, CDR2 YSYEKL. Trimming took 1 base from V and 5 from J; bases not matched to a gene: 3. CDR3 size: 15 residues. The sample consisted of peripheral blood. The rearrangement joins TRBV4-1 to TRBJ2-1; the match to TRBD2 covers 9 bases. The TCR comes from a woman aged 45 to 65 with COVID-19, enrolled during active disease. The CDR3 region has the DNA TGCGCCAGCAGCCAAGTAATAGCGGGGGACAATGAGCAGTTCTTC. Protein sequence: CASSQVIAGDNEQFF.